Presented here are 10 T cell receptor beta chains from one specimen sequenced in a study of T cell responses to AZD1222 COVID-19 vaccine. The assay was immunoSEQ multiplex PCR, and TCRdb's table has in-frame clones only and misses some. The sample includes about 37,000 clones, just over 85% of them seen just once. Source: peripheral blood, taken 28 days after the second AZD1222 dose. These receptors all come from an adult who received the AZD1222 COVID-19 vaccine.

This clone has only a few counts. The chain links TRBV28 to TRBJ1-5; 8 bases match TRBD1. Losses at the gene ends were 5 bases for V and 4 bases for J; bases not matched to a gene: 7. Germline assignment: CDR1 MDHEN and CDR2 SYDVKM. The length of the CDR3 is 15 residues. The CDR3 DNA sequence: TGTGCCAGCAGTCCGGGACAGGCTTTGAATCAGCCCCAGCATTTT. It specifies CASSPGQALNQPQHF.

V usage is TRBV19 and J usage is TRBJ1-1, with D possibly being TRBD1 (5 bases). The ends were cut back, 7 bases at V and 4 bases at J, with 13 bases in the middle. CDR1 and CDR2 from the germline V gene are LNHDA and SQIVND (reference sequence). This CDR3 comprises 13 residues. The CDR3 protein is CASTAGGGTEAFF. CDR3 in DNA: TGTGCCAGTACCGCCGGGGGGGGCACTGAAGCTTTCTTT.

V and J are TRBV19 and TRBJ1-5; TRBD1 matches 8 bases. The CDR3 length is 14 residues. With V trimmed by 6 bases and J by 5 bases, 6 bases remained unmatched. Germline lookup yields CDR1 LNHDA and CDR2 SQIVND (reference sequence). The CDR3 is CASRGQVSHQPQHF. The CDR3 DNA sequence: TGTGCCAGTAGGGGACAGGTCAGCCATCAGCCCCAGCATTTT. The full variable domain, with the rest looked up from reference TRBV19 and TRBJ1-5, is DGGITQSPKYLFRKEGQNVTLSCEQNLNHDAMYWYRQDPGQGLRLIYYSQIVNDFQKGDIAEGYSVSREKKESFPLTVTSAQKNPTAFYLCASRGQVSHQPQHFGDGTRLSIL.

The chain is built from TRBV11-2 and TRBJ1-2, with D possibly being TRBD1 (6 bases). The germline V gene has CDR1 SGHAT and CDR2 FQNNGV. This CDR3 spans 13 amino acids. Trimming took off 7 bases at V and 7 bases at J, with 16 bases between the two ends. As DNA, the CDR3 is TGTGCCAGCACCCCCGGACAGACGGGTGGCTACACCTTC. Translating it yields CASTPGQTGGYTF.

CDR3 sequence reads: CASSSPGQGVNTGELFF. The CDR3 nucleotides read TGTGCCAGCAGCTCACCGGGACAGGGGGTGAACACCGGGGAGCTGTTTTTT. V gene TRBV5-4 combines with J gene TRBJ2-2, with 11 bases fitting TRBD1. This CDR3 has 17 amino acids. Trimming at V came to 3 bases and at J to 1 base, leaving 5 bases not matched to a gene. Germline values: CDR1 SGHNT, CDR2 YYREEE (reference sequence).

The chain is built from TRBV15 and TRBJ1-1; D uncertain. Germline CDR1 and CDR2: LNHNV and YYDKDF (reference sequence). The CDR3 totals 14 residues. V was cut by 2 bases and J by 8 bases, with 15 bases left in between. The CDR3 region is CATSRSGRRGEAFF. The CDR3, as DNA: TGTGCCACCAGCAGATCCGGTAGGCGTGGAGAAGCTTTCTTT.

The chain is built from TRBV20-1 and TRBJ2-7; 10 bases align to TRBD1. The germline gives CDR1 DFQATT, CDR2 SNEGSKA (reference sequence). The CDR3 has 15 amino acids. Germline trimming cut 3 bases from V and 4 bases from J; bases unmatched to any gene: 9. This chain's CDR3 is CSASDSDRGSYEQYF. CDR3 DNA: TGCAGTGCTAGTGACTCGGACAGGGGGTCTTACGAGCAGTACTTC.

This sequence joins TRBV6-5 and TRBJ1-4, with D maybe TRBD1 (6 bases). CDR1 is MNHEY, CDR2 SVGAGI, per germline. Trimming pared 5 bases from V and 0 bases from J, leaving 10 bases between. The CDR3 has 15 residues. In DNA form, the CDR3 reads TGTGCCAGCAGTCGACAGGTCGCAACTAATGAAAAACTGTTTTTT. It translates to CASSRQVATNEKLFF.

The genes are TRBV29-1 and TRBJ2-4; possible D gene TRBD1, 5 bases. This CDR3 region has 14 residues. Per the germline V gene, CDR1 is SQVTM and CDR2 is ANQGSEA. Trimming took off 2 bases at V and 0 bases at J, with 8 bases between the two ends. The chain's CDR3 is CSVEQGLAKNIQYF. The DNA of the CDR3 is TGCAGCGTTGAACAGGGTTTAGCCAAAAACATTCAGTACTTC.

The chain carries TRBV7-2 and TRBJ2-2; D gene ambiguous. This CDR3 contains 13 residues. The V and J ends lost 5 bases and 4 bases respectively, with 8 bases between them. The germline V gene encodes CDR1 SGHTA and CDR2 FQGNSA. The DNA of the CDR3 is TGTGCCAGCAGCCGTCGTGGCACCGGGGAGCTGTTTTTT. It yields the protein CASSRRGTGELFF.